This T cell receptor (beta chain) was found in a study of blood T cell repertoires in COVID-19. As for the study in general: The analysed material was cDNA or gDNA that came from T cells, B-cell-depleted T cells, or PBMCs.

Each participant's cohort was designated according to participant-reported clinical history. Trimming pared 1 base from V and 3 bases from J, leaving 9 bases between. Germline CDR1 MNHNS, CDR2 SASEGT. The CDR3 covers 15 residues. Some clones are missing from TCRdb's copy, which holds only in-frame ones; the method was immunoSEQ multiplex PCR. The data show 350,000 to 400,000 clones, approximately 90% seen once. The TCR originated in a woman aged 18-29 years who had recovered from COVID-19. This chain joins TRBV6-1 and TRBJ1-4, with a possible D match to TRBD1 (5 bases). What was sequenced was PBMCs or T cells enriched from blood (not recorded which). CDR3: CASSEGRTPNEKLFF. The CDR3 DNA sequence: TGTGCCAGCAGTGAAGGTCGGACACCTAATGAAAAACTGTTTTTT.